This passage covers 8 T cell receptor beta chains from one sample sequenced in a study of cytomegalovirus exposure and HLA in healthy donors. Primers included in the PCR were 60 Vbeta and 13 Jbeta primers. Sequencing was performed with immunoSEQ multiplex PCR; in TCRdb, only in-frame clones are kept and a portion is missing. The sample consists of about 190,000 clones, around 82% of them appearing once. Sequenced material: PBMCs. Receptors originate from a boy aged 5 to 17 in good health and CMV-seronegative.

This clone was observed a few times. This chain connects TRBV5-1 to TRBJ1-1; D may be TRBD1 (5 bases). Trimming left V 5 bases short and J 5 bases short, with 16 bases between. The CDR3 is 14 residues long. The germline V gene has CDR1 SGHRS and CDR2 YFSETQ. CDR3 sequence (DNA): TGCGCCAGCAGTTCCGCCGGGGGAGAAACTGAAGCTTTCTTT. Amino acid sequence: CASSSAGGETEAFF.

The chain recombines TRBV13 with TRBJ2-7; D is possibly TRBD2 (5 bases). CDR1 is PRHDT, CDR2 FYEKMQ, per germline (reference sequence). Trimming removed 3 bases from V and 2 bases from J, with 11 bases in between. This CDR3 has 14 residues. CDR3 protein: CASSFGESTYEQYF. The CDR3 coding sequence is TGTGCCAGCAGCTTCGGGGAAAGCACCTACGAGCAGTACTTC.

The V and J genes are TRBV4-3 and TRBJ1-2; 8 bases are a match to TRBD1. The CDR3 is made up of 14 amino acids. Germline CDR1 reads LGHNA; CDR2 reads YSLEER. V was pared by 4 bases and J by 10 bases, with 11 bases of the junction left unmatched. CDR3 in amino acids: CASSPGGTGTYYTF. The DNA of the CDR3 is TGCGCCAGCAGCCCAGGCGGGACAGGCACTTACTACACCTTC.

The genes are TRBV2 and TRBJ2-7, with TRBD2 identical over 8 bases. This CDR3 is 14 amino acids long. J was trimmed by 4 bases and V by 11 bases; bases with no gene match: 13. Germline CDR1 SNHLY, CDR2 FYNNEI. CDR3 sequence reads: CAGRGAGVDYEQYF. The CDR3 nucleotides are TGTGCCGGTCGAGGAGCGGGAGTTGATTACGAGCAGTACTTC.

The chain has TRBV5-1 and TRBJ2-1; 14 bases line up with TRBD2. The CDR3 has 16 residues. In germline, CDR1 is SGHRS, CDR2 YFSETQ. The V and J ends lost 1 base and 10 bases, in that order; junction bases with no gene match: 7. The CDR3: CASSLTGTSGGQEQFF. The CDR3 coding sequence is TGCGCCAGCAGCTTGACCGGGACTAGCGGGGGACAAGAGCAGTTCTTC.

V gene TRBV4-3 combines with J gene TRBJ2-3; D might be TRBD2 (6 bases). The CDR3 is 15 amino acids. Germline V gene sequence: CDR1 LGHNA, CDR2 YSLEER. The V gene lost 3 bases and the J gene lost 4 bases, with 14 bases spanning the gap. CDR3 in DNA: TGCGCCAGCAGCCAGGGGGGTGGTGTGGCAGATACGCAGTATTTT. Protein sequence: CASSQGGGVADTQYF.

The count of this clone is one. This chain connects TRBV7-9 to TRBJ2-1; 10 positions agree with TRBD1. This CDR3 is built from 16 residues. The V and J ends lost 1 base and 7 bases, in that order; junction bases with no gene match: 7. The germline V gene encodes CDR1 SEHNR and CDR2 FQNEAQ (reference sequence). This CDR3 reads CASSLVGQGKRNEQFF. DNA of the CDR3: TGTGCCAGCAGCTTAGTGGGACAGGGGAAAAGGAATGAGCAGTTCTTC. The full variable domain, completed using reference TRBV7-9 and TRBJ2-1, is DTGVSQNPRHKITKRGQNVTFRCDPISEHNRLYWYRQTLGQGPEFLTYFQNEAQLEKSRLLSDRFSAERPKGSFSTLEIQRTEQGDSAMYLCASSLVGQGKRNEQFFGPGTRLTVL.

The chain employs TRBV16 and TRBJ2-1; TRBD2 matches at 11 bases. V was clipped by 3 bases and J by 9 bases; unmatched bases: 7. The CDR3 sequence is 15 residues long. Germline V gene lookup returns CDR1 KGHSY and CDR2 FQNENV. The CDR3 region has the DNA TGTGCCAGCAGCCACTCACTAGCGGGAGAGATTGAGCAGTTCTTC. Translation: CASSHSLAGEIEQFF.